This record looks at one T cell receptor (beta chain) sequence and its context. The record originates from a study of cytomegalovirus exposure and HLA in healthy donors. The CDR3 spans 15 residues. Trimming took off 3 bases at V and 6 bases at J, with 12 bases between the two ends. CDR1 is MGHDK, CDR2 SYGVNS, per germline. Researchers ran the PCR with 60 Vbeta and 13 Jbeta primers. Sequenced by immunoSEQ multiplex PCR; TCRdb stores in-frame clones only, minus some. The sample has about 88,000 clones; approximately 90% are singletons. The chain employs TRBV25-1 and TRBJ1-6; weak D call: TRBD1 (5 bases). The receptor was isolated from a young man in good health and CMV-seronegative. Sequenced input: PBMCs. CDR3 bases: TGTGCCAGCAGTGAGGGGGTGGGGGGTAATTCACCCCTCCACTTT. Protein: CASSEGVGGNSPLHF.